This is a list of T cell receptor beta chains from one sample in a study of T cell responses to AZD1222 COVID-19 vaccine. Libraries were prepared by immunoSEQ multiplex PCR; TCRdb keeps only in-frame clonotypes and omits some of them. The sample lists over 150,000 clones, roughly 94% occurring once. Sequences were derived from peripheral blood, sampled 28 days after the second AZD1222 dose. The receptors here all came from an adult who received the AZD1222 COVID-19 vaccine. Each CDR3 is given with its conserved first and last residue. The D gene is left open where the match is weak. The size entry is marked missing in some rows and otherwise reads once, few, many or a size class.

v_call,d_call,j_call,clone_size,cdr3_nt,cdr3_aa
TRBV3-1/TRBV3-2,-,TRBJ2-2,-,TGTGCCAGCAGCCAAGATCCGGGGATGGGCACCGGGGAGCTGTTTTTT,CASSQDPGMGTGELFF
TRBV7-8,TRBD1,TRBJ1-5,-,TGTGCCAGCAGCTTAGATTCACAGGGGAATCAGCCCCAGCATTTT,CASSLDSQGNQPQHF
TRBV10-3,-,TRBJ1-1,-,TGTGCCATCAGTGAGTCGAAAAGGGGGGCGCCCGAAGAAGCTTTCTTT,CAISESKRGAPEEAFF
TRBV7-9,TRBD1,TRBJ2-7,-,TGTGCCAGCAGCGGACAGGGGCGGTACGAGCAGTACTTC,CASSGQGRYEQYF
TRBV7-8,TRBD2,TRBJ2-3,once,TGTGCCAGCAAGGGGAAGCGGGGGGGCACAGATACGCAGTATTTT,CASKGKRGGTDTQYF
TRBV9,-,TRBJ2-3,-,TGTGCCAGCAGCGTAGGGCCGGGGGGCACAGATACGCAGTATTTT,CASSVGPGGTDTQYF
TRBV5-1,-,TRBJ2-1,-,TGCGCCAGCAGCTTGGCTTATGGATCCGGGAACTACAATGAGCAGTTCTTC,CASSLAYGSGNYNEQFF
TRBV4-3,TRBD2,TRBJ2-1,-,TGCGCCAGCAGCCAGCTAACCGTAGGGCGGGGGGGCGATTTAGAGCAGTTCTTC,CASSQLTVGRGGDLEQFF
TRBV12-3/TRBV12-4,-,TRBJ1-3,-,TGTGCCAGCAGTTCCCGAAACACCATATATTTT,CASSSRNTIYF
TRBV12-5,-,TRBJ1-1,-,TGTGCTAGTGCCGACATGGCAGGGGCGAACACTGAAGCTTTCTTT,CASADMAGANTEAFF
TRBV9,-,TRBJ1-1,once,TGTGCCAGCAGCGCAATCGGTACTGAAGCTTTCTTT,CASSAIGTEAFF
TRBV3-1/TRBV3-2,-,TRBJ1-2,once,TGTGCCAGCAGCACCCGCCTGAGTGGCGACTATGGCTACACCTTC,CASSTRLSGDYGYTF
TRBV5-4,-,TRBJ2-1,-,TGTGCCAGCAGAACCCGTGCGGGGACCTACAATGAGCAGTTCTTC,CASRTRAGTYNEQFF
TRBV6-2/TRBV6-3,-,TRBJ1-2,-,TGTGCCAGCAGTTACTTAGGGGCCGCAGACTATGGCTACACCTTC,CASSYLGAADYGYTF
TRBV28,-,TRBJ2-3,-,TGTGCCAGCAGTTGGTCTAGACACACAGATACGCAGTATTTT,CASSWSRHTDTQYF
TRBV6-2/TRBV6-3,-,TRBJ1-1,-,TGTGCCAGCAGCCCCGGTGCGGGGCTAAACCTAATCATGAACACTGAAGCTTTCTTT,CASSPGAGLNLIMNTEAFF
TRBV7-2,TRBD1,TRBJ2-2,-,TGTGCCAGCAGCTTAGGGACAGGGGGCTCGAACGGGGAGCTGTTTTTT,CASSLGTGGSNGELFF
TRBV11-2,TRBD1,TRBJ2-2,-,TGTGCCAGCAGCACAGACAGGGGGCGGGGCACCGGGGAGCTGTTTTTT,CASSTDRGRGTGELFF
TRBV7-6,TRBD2,TRBJ2-3,-,TGTGCCAGCAGCTTGGGGGGGTTCCCACAAGATACGCAGTATTTT,CASSLGGFPQDTQYF
TRBV4-1,TRBD2,TRBJ2-7,-,TGCGCCAGCAGCCACTCGTCTGGCGGGAGGGCGTACGAGCAGTACTTC,CASSHSSGGRAYEQYF
TRBV9,TRBD2,TRBJ2-7,-,TGTGCCAGCAGCGTCGAGATAGCGGGGGGGCCGAATTCCGAGCAGTACTTC,CASSVEIAGGPNSEQYF
TRBV19,-,TRBJ1-2,-,TGTGCCAGTAGAGTCGAAGGGAGTAGTAACTATGGCTACACCTTC,CASRVEGSSNYGYTF
TRBV15,-,TRBJ1-6,-,TGTGCCACCAGCAGAGATTCCGGGGGTGCGGATTCACCCCTCCACTTT,CATSRDSGGADSPLHF
TRBV5-1,TRBD2,TRBJ2-1,-,TGCGCCAGCAGCCGGCTAGCGGGAGTTTCAGGCAATGAGCAGTTCTTC,CASSRLAGVSGNEQFF
TRBV28,-,TRBJ1-6,-,TGTGCCAGCAGGAAACACCCCCTCCGGGGCAGTCATTCACCCCTCCACTTT,CASRKHPLRGSHSPLHF
TRBV7-7,-,TRBJ1-6,-,TGTGCTAGCAGTAGGGGGGATTCACCCCTCCACTTT,CASSRGDSPLHF
TRBV7-2,TRBD2,TRBJ2-5,-,TGTGCCAGCAGCTTAGGGACTAGCGGGGGGCAAGAGACCCAGTACTTC,CASSLGTSGGQETQYF
TRBV9,-,TRBJ1-6,-,TGTGCCAGCAGCGTAGATGGATCACCCCTCCACTTT,CASSVDGSPLHF
TRBV19,-,TRBJ2-7,-,TGTGCCAGTAGTTCAGGCCTACCCTACGAGCAGTACTTC,CASSSGLPYEQYF
TRBV7-3,-,TRBJ1-1,-,TGTGCCAGCAGCCAGACCGGTGCTTCTAACTGGCCAAACACTGAAGCTTTCTTT,CASSQTGASNWPNTEAFF